This T cell receptor (beta chain) was recorded in a study of blood T cells in healthy people across ages. Findings and limits, study-wide: Age advanced and TCR beta diversity per million T cells fell, roughly linearly.

A J-beta primer mix and a sample-barcoded 5' primer were used in a second PCR of about 7 to 12 cycles. All samples gave at least 2.5 million CDR3-containing paired-end reads. TCRdb re-derived calls from the 5' RACE reads in MiXCR, one entry per CDR3 protein. The sample carries 1,500,000 or so distinct CDR3 sequences, about 42% recorded once. This clonotype was seen a handful of times. Its matching antigen is unknown. The V and J ends lost 4 bases and 2 bases respectively, with 9 bases between them. CDR3 size: 14 residues. CDR1 SNHLY and CDR2 FYNNEI come from the germline V gene. The V call is TRBV2, the J call TRBJ2-1; no reliable D call. The receptor was derived from a woman younger than 35 in good health. Input material: blood. In DNA form, the CDR3 reads TGTGCCAGCAGTGGACCCCTGGCCTACAATGAGCAGTTCTTC. This gives the protein CASSGPLAYNEQFF.